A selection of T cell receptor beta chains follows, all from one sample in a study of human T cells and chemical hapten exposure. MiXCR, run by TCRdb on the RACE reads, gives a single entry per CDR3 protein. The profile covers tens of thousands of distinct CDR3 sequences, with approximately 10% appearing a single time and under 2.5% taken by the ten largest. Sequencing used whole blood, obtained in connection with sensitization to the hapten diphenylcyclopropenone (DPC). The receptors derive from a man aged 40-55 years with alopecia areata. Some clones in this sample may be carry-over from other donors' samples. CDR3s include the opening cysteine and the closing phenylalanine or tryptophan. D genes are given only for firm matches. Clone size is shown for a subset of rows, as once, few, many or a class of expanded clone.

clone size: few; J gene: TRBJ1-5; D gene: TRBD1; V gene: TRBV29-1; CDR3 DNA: TGCAGCGTTCGACAGGGGAATCAGCCCCAGCATTTT; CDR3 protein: CSVRQGNQPQHF
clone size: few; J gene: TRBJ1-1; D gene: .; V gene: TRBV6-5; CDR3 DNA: TGTGCCAGCAGTGGAGACATGAACACTGAAGCTTTCTTT; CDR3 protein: CASSGDMNTEAFF
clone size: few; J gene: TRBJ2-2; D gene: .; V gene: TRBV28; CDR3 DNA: TGTGCCAGCAGTTTATTTAAAGTCCTACCAGGGACCGGGGAGCTGTTTTTT; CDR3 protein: CASSLFKVLPGTGELFF
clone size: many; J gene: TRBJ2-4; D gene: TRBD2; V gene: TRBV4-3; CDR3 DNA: TGCGCCAGCAGCCAAGAAGTCACTAGCGGGAGTGAGAAAAACATTCAGTACTTC; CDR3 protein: CASSQEVTSGSEKNIQYF
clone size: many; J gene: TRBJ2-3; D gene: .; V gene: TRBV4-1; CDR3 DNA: TGCGCCAGCAGCCTCAGTTCCAGCACAGATACGCAGTATTTT; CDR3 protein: CASSLSSSTDTQYF
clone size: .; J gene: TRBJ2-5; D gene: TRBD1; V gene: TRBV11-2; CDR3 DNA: TGTGCCAGCAGCTTAAGTACAGGGGGCAGAGAGACCCAGTACTTC; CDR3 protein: CASSLSTGGRETQYF
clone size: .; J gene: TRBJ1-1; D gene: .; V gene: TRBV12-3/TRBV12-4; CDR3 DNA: TGTGCCAGCAGTTTTGCCAGCGGAACTGAAGCTTTCTTT; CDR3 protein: CASSFASGTEAFF
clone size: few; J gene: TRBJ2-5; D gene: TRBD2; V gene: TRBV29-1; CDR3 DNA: TGCAGCGGGGGGGGAGGGAAAGAGACCCAGTACTTC; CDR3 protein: CSGGGGKETQYF
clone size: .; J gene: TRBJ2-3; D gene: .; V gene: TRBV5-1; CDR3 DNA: TGCGCCAGCAGCGTCGGGACGGCTAGCACAGATACGCAGTATTTT; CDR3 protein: CASSVGTASTDTQYF
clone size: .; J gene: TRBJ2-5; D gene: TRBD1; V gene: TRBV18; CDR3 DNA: TGTGCCAGCTCACCACTCTACGGACAGGAACAAGAGACCCAGTACTTC; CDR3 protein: CASSPLYGQEQETQYF
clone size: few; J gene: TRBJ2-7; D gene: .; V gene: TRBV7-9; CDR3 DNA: TGTGCCAGCAGCCCCACGGCCTACGAGCAGTACTTC; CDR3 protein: CASSPTAYEQYF
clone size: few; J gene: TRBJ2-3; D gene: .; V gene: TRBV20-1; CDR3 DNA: TGCAGTGCTAGGGGACTTCGCCGAACTGCCACAGATACGCAGTATTTT; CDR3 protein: CSARGLRRTATDTQYF
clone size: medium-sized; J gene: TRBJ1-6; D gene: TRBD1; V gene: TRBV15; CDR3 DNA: TGTGCCACCAGCAGAGAGACAGGGGGCGGTTCACCCCTCCACTTT; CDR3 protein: CATSRETGGGSPLHF
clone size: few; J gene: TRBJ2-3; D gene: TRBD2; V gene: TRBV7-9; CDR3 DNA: TGTGCCAGCAGCTGGGGACTAGCGGTCACAGATACGCAGTATTTT; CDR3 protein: CASSWGLAVTDTQYF
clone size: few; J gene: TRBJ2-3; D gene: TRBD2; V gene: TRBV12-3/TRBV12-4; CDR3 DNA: TGTGCCAGCAGCTCCATTTTTTCTAGCGGGAGGGCGGATACGCAGTATTTT; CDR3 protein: CASSSIFSSGRADTQYF
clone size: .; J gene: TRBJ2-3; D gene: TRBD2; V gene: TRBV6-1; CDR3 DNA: TGTGCCAGCACGGGGACTAGCGGGAGCCGCACAGATACGCAGTATTTT; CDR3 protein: CASTGTSGSRTDTQYF
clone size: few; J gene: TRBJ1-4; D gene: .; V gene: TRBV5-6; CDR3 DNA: TGTGCCAGCAGCTCTGGCACCATTAATGAAAAACTGTTTTTT; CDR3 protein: CASSSGTINEKLFF
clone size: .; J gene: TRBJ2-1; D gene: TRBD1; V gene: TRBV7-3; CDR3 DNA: TGTGCCAGCAGCTCTGTCCCGGGACAGGGATTGGGTGAGCAGTTCTTC; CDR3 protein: CASSSVPGQGLGEQFF
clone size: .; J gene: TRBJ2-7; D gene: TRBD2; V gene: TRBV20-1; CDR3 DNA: TGCAGTGCTAGAGATGGGGGGCTAGCGGGAGGCCGGAGGTCCTACGAGCAGTACTTC; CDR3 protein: CSARDGGLAGGRRSYEQYF
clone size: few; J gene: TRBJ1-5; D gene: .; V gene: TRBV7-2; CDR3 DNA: TGTGCCAGCAGCCTAACCAGTTATAGCAATCAGCCCCAGCATTTT; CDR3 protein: CASSLTSYSNQPQHF
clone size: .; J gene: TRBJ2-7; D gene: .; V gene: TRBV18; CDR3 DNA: TGTGCCAGCTCACTTTCAGGTAAAGTGGACTACGAGCAGTACTTC; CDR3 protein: CASSLSGKVDYEQYF
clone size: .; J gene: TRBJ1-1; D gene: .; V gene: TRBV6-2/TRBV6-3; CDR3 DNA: TGTGCCAGCAGTGGATCCCTTGGGACGTTGGCTTTCTTT; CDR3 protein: CASSGSLGTLAFF
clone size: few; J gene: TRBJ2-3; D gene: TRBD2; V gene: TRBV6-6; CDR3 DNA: TGTGCCAGCGCTTGGCGGGAGGAGACAGATACGCAGTATTTT; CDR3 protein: CASAWREETDTQYF
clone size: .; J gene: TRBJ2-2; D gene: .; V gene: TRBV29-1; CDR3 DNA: TGCAGCGTTAGGGATGGCGCCGGGGAGCTGTTTTTT; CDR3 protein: CSVRDGAGELFF
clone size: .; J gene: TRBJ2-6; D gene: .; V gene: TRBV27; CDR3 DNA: TGTGCCAGCAGTTTATACCTAGGGGCCAACGTCCTGACTTTC; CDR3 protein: CASSLYLGANVLTF
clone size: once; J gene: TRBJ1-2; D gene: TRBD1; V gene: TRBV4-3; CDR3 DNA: TGCGCCAGCAGCCAAGATGGGACAGGGGTTGGTAGCTACACCTTC; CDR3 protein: CASSQDGTGVGSYTF
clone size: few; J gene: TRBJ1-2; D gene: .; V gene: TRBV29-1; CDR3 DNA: TGCAGCGTTACGCTCGACAGGAACTATGGCTACACCTTC; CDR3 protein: CSVTLDRNYGYTF
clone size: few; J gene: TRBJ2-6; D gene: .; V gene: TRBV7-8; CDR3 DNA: TGTGCCAGCAGCCCCTTTAAGGGGCCTGGGGCCAACGTCCTGACTTTC; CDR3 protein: CASSPFKGPGANVLTF
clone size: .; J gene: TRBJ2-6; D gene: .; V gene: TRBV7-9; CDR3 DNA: TGTGCCAGCAGCTTATACGCAAGTGGGGCCAACGTCCTGACTTTC; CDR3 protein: CASSLYASGANVLTF
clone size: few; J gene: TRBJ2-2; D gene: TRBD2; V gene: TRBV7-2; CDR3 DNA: TGTGCCAGCAGCCAGGTAGCGGGAGGCACCGGGGAGCTGTTTTTT; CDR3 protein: CASSQVAGGTGELFF
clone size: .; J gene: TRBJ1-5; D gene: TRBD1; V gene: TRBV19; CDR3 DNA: TGTGCCAGTAGGCCTAGCGGACAGGGGACTTTTCGCAATCAGCCCCAGCATTTT; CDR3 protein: CASRPSGQGTFRNQPQHF
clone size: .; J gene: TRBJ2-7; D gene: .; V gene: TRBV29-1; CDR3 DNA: TGCAGCGGGCGATTAGGGGGCGAGCAGTACTTC; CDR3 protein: CSGRLGGEQYF
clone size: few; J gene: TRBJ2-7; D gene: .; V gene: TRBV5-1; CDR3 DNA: TGCGCCAGCAGCTTGCGGGGGTCCACCTACGAGCAGTACTTC; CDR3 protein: CASSLRGSTYEQYF
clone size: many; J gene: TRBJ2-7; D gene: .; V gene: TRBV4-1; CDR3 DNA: TGCGCCAGCAGCCAAGGAGGCGGCGGAGCCTACGAGCAGTACTTC; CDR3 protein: CASSQGGGGAYEQYF
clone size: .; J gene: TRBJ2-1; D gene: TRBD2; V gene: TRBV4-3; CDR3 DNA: TGCGCCAGCAGCCCCAAAACTAGCGGGAGGGCCAGTCGGAATGAGCAGTTCTTC; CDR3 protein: CASSPKTSGRASRNEQFF
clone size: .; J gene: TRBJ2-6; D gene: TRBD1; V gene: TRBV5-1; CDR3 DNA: TGCGCCAGCAGCCCGGGACAGGGGGCTTTTACTGGGGCCAACGTCCTGACTTTC; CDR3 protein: CASSPGQGAFTGANVLTF
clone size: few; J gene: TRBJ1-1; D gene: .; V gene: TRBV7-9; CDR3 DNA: TGTGCCAGCAGCTTAGGGAAGAACACTGAAGCTTTCTTT; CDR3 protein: CASSLGKNTEAFF
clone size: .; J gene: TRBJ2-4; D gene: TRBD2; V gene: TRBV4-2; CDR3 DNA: TGTGCCAGCAGCCAAGAGGACGGCCGGACTAGCGGGAGGCAAAACATTCAGTACTTC; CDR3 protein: CASSQEDGRTSGRQNIQYF
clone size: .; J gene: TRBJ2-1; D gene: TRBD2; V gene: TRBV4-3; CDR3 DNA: TGCGCCAGCAGCCAAGATTTTGGACGGGAGGGGGGTGAGCAGTTCTTC; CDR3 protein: CASSQDFGREGGEQFF
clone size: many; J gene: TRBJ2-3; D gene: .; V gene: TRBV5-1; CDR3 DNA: TGCGCCAGCAGCTCGGACACGATTAGCACAGATACGCAGTATTTT; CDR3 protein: CASSSDTISTDTQYF
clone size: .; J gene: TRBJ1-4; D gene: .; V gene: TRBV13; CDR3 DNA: TGTGCCAGCAGCTTTTTACAGGGTGAAAAACTGTTTTTT; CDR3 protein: CASSFLQGEKLFF
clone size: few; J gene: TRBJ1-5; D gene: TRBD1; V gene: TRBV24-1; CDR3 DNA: TGTGCCACCAGTGAAACCGACAGGGAAGGACCCCAGCATTTT; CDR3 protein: CATSETDREGPQHF
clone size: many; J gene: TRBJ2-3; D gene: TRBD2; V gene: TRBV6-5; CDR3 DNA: TGTGCCAGCAGGCTAGCGGGAGGGCCGGGTCCAGATACGCAGTATTTT; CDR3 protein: CASRLAGGPGPDTQYF
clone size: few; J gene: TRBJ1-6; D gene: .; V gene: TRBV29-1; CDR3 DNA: TGCAGCGTTGGCGTACAGCGTGATTCACCCCTCCACTTT; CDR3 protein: CSVGVQRDSPLHF
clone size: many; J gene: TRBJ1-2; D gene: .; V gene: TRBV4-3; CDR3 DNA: TGCGCCAGCAGCCAAGAAAGTGGGCAGGGCTTTGGCTACACCTTC; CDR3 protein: CASSQESGQGFGYTF
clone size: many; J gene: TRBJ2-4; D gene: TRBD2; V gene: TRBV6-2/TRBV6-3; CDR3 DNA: TGTGCCAGCAGTCTGGTGCGGGAGTTGCGTGCAAACATTCAGTACTTC; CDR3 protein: CASSLVRELRANIQYF
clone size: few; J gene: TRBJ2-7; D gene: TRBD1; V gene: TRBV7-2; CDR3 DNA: TGTGCCAGCAGCTCCAACGGACAGGGGACGAAGCAGTACTTC; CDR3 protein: CASSSNGQGTKQYF
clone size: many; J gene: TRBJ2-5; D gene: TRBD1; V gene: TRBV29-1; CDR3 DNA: TGCAGCGTTGGACAGGGGCAAGAGACCCAGTACTTC; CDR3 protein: CSVGQGQETQYF
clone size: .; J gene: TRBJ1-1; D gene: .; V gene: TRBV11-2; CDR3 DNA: TGTGCCAGCAGCTTAGATGAGAGCCTCAGGACTGAAGCTTTCTTT; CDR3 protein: CASSLDESLRTEAFF
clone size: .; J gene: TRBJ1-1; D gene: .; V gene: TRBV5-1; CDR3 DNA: TGCGCCAGCAGGCAAACGCAGATGAACACTGAAGCTTTCTTT; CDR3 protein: CASRQTQMNTEAFF